The 27 T cell receptor beta chains listed next were all sequenced from one sample in a study of blood T cells in healthy people across ages. It was with a sample-barcoded 5' primer and a J-beta primer mix that a second PCR of roughly 6 to 12 cycles was run. TCRdb re-derived calls from the 5' RACE reads in MiXCR, one entry per CDR3 protein. The repertoire holds 850,000 to 1,000,000 distinct CDR3 sequences, with approximately 50% as singletons. Sequencing was done on a sample of blood. The receptor source for this set is a woman in her sixties or seventies in good health.

The chain employs TRBV12-3 or TRBV12-4 and TRBJ2-2; D gene unclear. The CDR3 length is 11 residues. The V and J ends lost 6 bases and 4 bases respectively, with 3 bases between them. CDR3 DNA: TGTGCCAGCAGACTCACCGGGGAGCTGTTTTTT. Translation: CASRLTGELFF.

This clonotype showed up just a few times. This chain links TRBV9 with TRBJ2-7; the D gene is possibly TRBD1 (6 bases). Germline assignment: CDR1 SGDLS and CDR2 YYNGEE. V lost 4 bases and J 6 bases, leaving 17 bases between the germline ends. There are 14 residues in the CDR3. This chain's CDR3 is CASSSRTVRSEQYF. The CDR3 nucleotides are TGTGCCAGCAGCTCCCGGACAGTTCGGAGCGAGCAGTACTTC. Full variable domain (missing parts from reference TRBV9 and TRBJ2-7): DSGVTQTPKHLITATGQRVTLRCSPRSGDLSVYWYQQSLDQGLQFLIQYYNGEERAKGNILERFSAQQFPDLHSELNLSSLELGDSALYFCASSSRTVRSEQYFGPGTRLTVT.

This clonotype occurred many times. V is TRBV29-1 and J is TRBJ2-5; D unclear. Per germline, CDR1 SQVTM and CDR2 ANQGSEA. Trimming removed 4 bases at V and 3 bases at J, with 6 bases between. This CDR3 is 11 amino acids long. CDR3 region: CSVGAEETQYF. Here the CDR3 DNA reads TGCAGCGTTGGGGCAGAAGAGACCCAGTACTTC. Variable domain in full (rest from reference TRBV29-1 and TRBJ2-5): SAVISQKPSRDICQRGTSLTIQCQVDSQVTMMFWYRQQPGQSLTLIATANQGSEATYESGFVIDKFPISRPNLTFSTLTVSNMSPEDSSIYLCSVGAEETQYFGPGTRLLVL.

This clonotype was detected only a few times. This chain uses TRBV20-1 with TRBJ1-2, with no clear D. V shed 6 bases and J shed 4 bases, with 12 bases lying between them. The CDR3 contains 12 residues. The germline CDR1 and CDR2 sequences are DFQATT and SNEGSKA (reference sequence). CDR3 nucleotides: TGCAGTGCGCCGGACGGATTCTATGGCTACACCTTC. Its translation: CSAPDGFYGYTF.

This clonotype occurred a few times. The V and J genes are TRBV5-1 and TRBJ2-7, with D possibly being TRBD2 (5 bases). The V gene lost 4 bases and the J gene lost 3 bases, with 14 bases spanning the gap. This CDR3 spans 14 amino acids. Germline CDR1 is SGHRS and CDR2 is YFSETQ. DNA of the CDR3: TGCGCCAGCAGCCCCCATTTGGGGAGCTACGAGCAGTACTTC. The encoded protein is CASSPHLGSYEQYF.

This chain joins TRBV7-9 and TRBJ2-4, with D possibly TRBD2 on 6 matching bases. Matching the DNA end better, TRBJ2-7 makes the J call doubtful. Germline loops: CDR1 SEHNR, CDR2 FQNEAQ (reference sequence). This CDR3 spans 13 amino acids. Here the CDR3 DNA reads TGTGCCAGCAGCTTGACTAGTCCCCACGAGCAGTACTTC. Residues: CASSLTSPHEQYF.

The chain employs TRBV6-6 and TRBJ1-4; 9 nucleotides match TRBD1. This CDR3 is 17 amino acids long. Germline values: CDR1 MNHNY, CDR2 SVGAGI (reference sequence). V lost 4 bases to trimming and J lost 6 bases; unmatched junction nucleotides: 12. The chain's CDR3 is CASSSGTGMWTDEKLFF. The CDR3 region has the DNA TGTGCCAGCAGTTCCGGGACAGGGATGTGGACCGATGAAAAACTGTTTTTT.

In this sample, this clonotype turned up a few times. The rearrangement uses TRBV12-3 or TRBV12-4 and TRBJ1-4, with D uncertain. V lost 6 bases to trimming and J lost 3 bases, with 2 bases between them. The CDR3 runs 11 residues. The CDR3 reads CASSPNEKLFF. The CDR3 bases are TGTGCCAGCAGCCCTAATGAAAAACTGTTTTTT.

CDR3 in DNA: TGTGCCATCAGTGGGGGGTCTACAGGGTGGGATACGCAGTATTTT. Translating it yields CAISGGSTGWDTQYF. The V and J genes are TRBV10-3 and TRBJ2-3, with a weak D call TRBD1 (6 bases). Trimming left V 4 bases short and J 6 bases short, with 17 bases between. Germline V lookup: CDR1 ENHRY, CDR2 SYGVKD. This CDR3 spans 15 amino acids.

This chain links TRBV28 with TRBJ2-6; possible D gene TRBD2, 7 bases. Germline CDR1 and CDR2: MDHEN and SYDVKM. This CDR3 has 15 residues. V was cut by 4 bases and J by 4 bases, with 11 bases left in between. CDR3 loop: CASSWGGAGANVLTF. The CDR3 DNA sequence: TGTGCCAGCAGTTGGGGGGGCGCAGGGGCCAACGTCCTGACTTTC.

In its sample, this clonotype was seen once. The chain recombines TRBV14 with TRBJ1-1, with unresolved D. The V end was cut by 0 bases, the J end by 10 bases, with 12 bases between. Germline assignment: CDR1 SGHDN and CDR2 FVKESK. The CDR3 contains 13 residues. CDR3 region: CASSQDLGAGAFF. In DNA, the CDR3 is TGTGCCAGCAGCCAAGATCTGGGCGCGGGAGCTTTCTTT.

This chain connects TRBV30 to TRBJ2-7; 7 nucleotides match TRBD2. The CDR3 is made up of 15 amino acids. Germline loops: CDR1 GTSNPN, CDR2 SVGIG (reference sequence). The junction had 14 bases not matched to a gene; V was cut back by 8 bases and J by 1 base. CDR3 sequence (DNA): TGTGCCATGATACCGAATTCTAGCGGATCCTACGAGCAGTACTTC. Its translation is CAMIPNSSGSYEQYF.

This clonotype was observed a few times. The CDR3 sequence is CASSLDGFANYGYTF. Here the CDR3 DNA reads TGCGCCAGCAGCTTGGACGGATTCGCTAACTATGGCTACACCTTC. The chain employs TRBV5-1 and TRBJ1-2; no clear D gene. Per germline, CDR1 SGHRS and CDR2 YFSETQ. Trimming took 0 bases from V and 0 from J, leaving 9 bases between them. The CDR3 extends over 15 amino acids.

Concerning this clonotype: Relative to the germline gene, one junction end is altered; a read error may explain this. The chain combines TRBV4-1 with TRBJ2-7, with 8 positions matching TRBD2. The CDR3 is 15 residues long. Per germline, CDR1 MGHRA and CDR2 YSYEKL. The CDR3 nucleotides are TGCGCTAGCAGCCAAGATCGGACTAGCTTGGGCGAGCAGTACTTC. Its translation is CASSQDRTSLGEQYF.

This chain links TRBV21-1 with TRBJ2-5; TRBD2, the D gene given by the table, was not confirmed from the DNA. TRBV21-1 is noted as a pseudogene. CDR3 size: 16 residues. The CDR3 here is CASSKGRGAAQETQYF. In DNA, the CDR3 is TGTGCCAGCAGCAAAGGACGCGGAGCGGCCCAAGAGACCCAGTACTTC.

This chain connects TRBV20-1 to TRBJ2-3; possible D gene TRBD2, 6 bases. V was trimmed by 3 bases and J by 0 bases, leaving 13 bases between them. The CDR3 is 15 amino acids. Germline loops: CDR1 DFQATT, CDR2 SNEGSKA (reference sequence). CDR3 sequence (DNA): TGCAGTGCTAGGATTAGCGGAACTAGCACAGATACGCAGTATTTT. Amino acid sequence: CSARISGTSTDTQYF.

This clonotype was seen only a few times. The chain carries TRBV12-3 or TRBV12-4 and TRBJ2-5; the D is unclear. The tail of the sequence fits TRBJ2-7 better, so the J call may be wrong. The CDR3 contains 12 residues. The CDR3 reads CASSFGLYEQYF. CDR3 nucleotide sequence: TGTGCCAGCAGTTTCGGCTTGTACGAGCAGTACTTC.

The chain links TRBV7-9 to TRBJ1-2; D gene unclear. CDR3 length: 13 residues. Germline V gene sequence: CDR1 SEHNR, CDR2 FQNEAQ (reference sequence). Trimming took 8 bases from V and 2 from J, leaving 12 bases between them. The CDR3 DNA follows: TGTGCCAGCTCGGTACAGCTGAACTATGGCTACACCTTC. The encoded protein is CASSVQLNYGYTF.

The rearrangement joins TRBV28 to TRBJ2-5; TRBD2 agrees at 10 bases. The J call could be wrong; TRBJ2-7 is a better fit for the DNA end. The CDR3 runs 13 residues. From germline, CDR1 is MDHEN and CDR2 SYDVKM. For the CDR3, the DNA is TGTGCCAGCAGCGCCGGGACTAGCGCCGAGCAGTACTTC. This codes for CASSAGTSAEQYF.

This chain joins TRBV10-3 and TRBJ2-3; 10 positions agree with TRBD2. Germline V gene sequence: CDR1 ENHRY, CDR2 SYGVKD. The V and J ends lost 8 bases and 1 base, in that order; junction bases with no gene match: 15. The CDR3 is 18 amino acids. The CDR3 is CAISPSGRGSRGTDTQYF. The CDR3 bases are TGTGCCATCTCACCTAGCGGGAGAGGGTCTAGGGGCACAGATACGCAGTATTTT.

This clonotype has only a few counts. V is TRBV7-9 and J is TRBJ2-1, with D perhaps assigned TRBD1 or TRBD2 (6 bases each). This CDR3 contains 15 residues. CDR1 and CDR2 (germline): SEHNR, FQNEAQ (reference sequence). V lost 6 bases and J lost 4, with 16 bases in between. The CDR3 region has the DNA TGTGCCAGCAGTCTAGGGGGACTTGGATACAATGAGCAGTTCTTC. Protein: CASSLGGLGYNEQFF.

V usage is TRBV11-2 and J usage is TRBJ2-1, with TRBD2 matching 9 bases. V dropped 7 bases and J dropped 4; count of bases not matched to a gene: 8. Germline CDR1 is SGHAT and CDR2 is FQNNGV. This CDR3 has 15 residues. CDR3: CASKGLAGPYNEQFF. DNA for the CDR3: TGTGCCAGCAAGGGCCTAGCGGGACCTTACAATGAGCAGTTCTTC.

In DNA, the CDR3 is TGTGCCAGCAGATACAGGTACTCCTACAATGAGCAGTTCTTC. This gives the protein CASRYRYSYNEQFF. V usage is TRBV28 and J usage is TRBJ2-1; the D gene is possibly TRBD1 (5 bases). Trimming removed 6 bases from V and 0 bases from J, with 9 bases in between. The germline CDR1 and CDR2 sequences are MDHEN and SYDVKM. The length of the CDR3 is 14 residues.

For this clonotype: A read error may produce the germline difference seen at one junction end. The chain combines TRBV3-1 with TRBJ2-1; weak D call: TRBD2 (7 bases). The CDR3 is made up of 15 amino acids. Germline CDR1 LGHDT, CDR2 YNNKEL (reference sequence). CDR3 loop: CASGQGTTTYNEQFF. Written as DNA, the CDR3 is TGTGCCAGCGGCCAGGGGACTACCACCTACAATGAGCAGTTCTTC.

The V gene is TRBV29-1, the J gene TRBJ2-1, with TRBD2 identical over 14 bases. The CDR3 is 15 residues long. Germline CDR1 reads SQVTM; CDR2 reads ANQGSEA. V gave up 4 bases and J gave up 4 bases; unmatched junction bases: 3. CDR3: CSVAGLAGEYNEQFF. The DNA for the CDR3 is TGCAGCGTTGCGGGACTAGCGGGGGAATACAATGAGCAGTTCTTC.

The chain has TRBV7-3 and TRBJ2-7; no clear D. The CDR3 is 13 amino acids. The V end lost 0 bases, the J end lost 5 bases, and 8 bases lay between the germline ends. Germline V gene data show CDR1 as SGHTA and CDR2 as FQGTGA. CDR3 in DNA: TGTGCCAGCAGCTTAACTCTTTTCCACGAGCAGTACTTC. Translating it yields CASSLTLFHEQYF.

This clonotype was seen a few times. The CDR3 sequence: CASRHRGNYGYTF. In DNA, the CDR3 is TGTGCCAGCCGCCACAGGGGTAACTATGGCTACACCTTC. V usage is TRBV2 and J usage is TRBJ1-2; 7 positions match TRBD1. This CDR3 is 13 amino acids long. V was pared by 8 bases and J by 1 base, with 4 bases of the junction left unmatched. Germline loops: CDR1 SNHLY, CDR2 FYNNEI.